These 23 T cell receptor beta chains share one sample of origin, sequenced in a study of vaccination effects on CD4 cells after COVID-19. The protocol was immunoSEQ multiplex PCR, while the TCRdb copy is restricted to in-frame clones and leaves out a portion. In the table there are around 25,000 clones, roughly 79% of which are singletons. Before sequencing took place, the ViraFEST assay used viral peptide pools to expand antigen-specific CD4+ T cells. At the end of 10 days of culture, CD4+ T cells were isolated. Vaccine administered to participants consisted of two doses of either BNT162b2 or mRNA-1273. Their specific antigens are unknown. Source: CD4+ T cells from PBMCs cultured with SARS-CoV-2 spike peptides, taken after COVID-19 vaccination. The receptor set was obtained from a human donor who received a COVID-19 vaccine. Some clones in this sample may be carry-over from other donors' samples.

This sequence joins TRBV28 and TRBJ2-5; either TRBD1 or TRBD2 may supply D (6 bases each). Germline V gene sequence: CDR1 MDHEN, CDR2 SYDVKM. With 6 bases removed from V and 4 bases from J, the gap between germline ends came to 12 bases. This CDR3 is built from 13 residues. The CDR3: CASRSGAGETQYF. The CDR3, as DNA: TGTGCCAGCAGGTCGGGGGCGGGAGAGACCCAGTACTTC.

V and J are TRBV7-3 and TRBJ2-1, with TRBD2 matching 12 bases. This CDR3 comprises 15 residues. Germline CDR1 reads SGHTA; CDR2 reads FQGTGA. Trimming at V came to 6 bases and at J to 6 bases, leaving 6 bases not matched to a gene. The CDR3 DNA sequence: TGTGCCAGCAGTCTTCTAGCGGGGGGGCCCAATGAGCAGTTCTTC. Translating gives CASSLLAGGPNEQFF.

CDR3 DNA: TGTGCCAGCAGGCGGCCTGGGGGCTATGGGACAGATACGCAGTATTTT. Amino acid sequence: CASRRPGGYGTDTQYF. The genes are TRBV2 and TRBJ2-3; possibly TRBD1 for D (6 bases). Between the trimmed V and J ends, which lost 6 bases and 3 bases, there was a span of 19 bases. This CDR3 has 16 residues. Germline V gene data show CDR1 as SNHLY and CDR2 as FYNNEI. Complete variable domain (other parts from reference TRBV2 and TRBJ2-3): EPEVTQTPSHQVTQMGQEVILRCVPISNHLYFYWYRQILGQKVEFLVSFYNNEISEKSEIFDDQFSVERPDGSNFTLKIRSTKLEDSAMYFCASRRPGGYGTDTQYFGPGTRLTVL.

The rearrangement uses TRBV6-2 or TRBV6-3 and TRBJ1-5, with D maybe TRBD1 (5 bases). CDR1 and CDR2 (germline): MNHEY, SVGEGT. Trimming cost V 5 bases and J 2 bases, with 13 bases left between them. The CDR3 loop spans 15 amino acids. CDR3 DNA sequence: TGTGCCAGCAGTGGCGGGGGGGGAGGCAATCAGCCCCAGCATTTT. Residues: CASSGGGGGNQPQHF.

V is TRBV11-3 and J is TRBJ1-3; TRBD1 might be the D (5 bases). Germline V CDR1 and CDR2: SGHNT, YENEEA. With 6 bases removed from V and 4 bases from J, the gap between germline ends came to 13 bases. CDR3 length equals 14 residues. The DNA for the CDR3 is TGTGCCAGCAGATACGGACACAGAGGAAACACCATATATTTT. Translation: CASRYGHRGNTIYF. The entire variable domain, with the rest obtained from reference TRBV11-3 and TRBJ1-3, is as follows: EAGVVQSPRYKIIEKKQPVAFWCNPISGHNTLYWYLQNLGQGPELLIRYENEEAVDDSQLPKDRFSAERLKGVDSTLKIQPAELGDSAVYLCASRYGHRGNTIYFGEGSWLTVV.

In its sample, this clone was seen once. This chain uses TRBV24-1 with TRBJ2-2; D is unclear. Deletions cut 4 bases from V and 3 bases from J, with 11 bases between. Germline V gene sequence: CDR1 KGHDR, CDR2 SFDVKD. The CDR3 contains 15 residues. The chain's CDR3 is CATSEASMDTGELFF. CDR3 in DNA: TGTGCCACCAGTGAAGCTAGTATGGACACCGGGGAGCTGTTTTTT.

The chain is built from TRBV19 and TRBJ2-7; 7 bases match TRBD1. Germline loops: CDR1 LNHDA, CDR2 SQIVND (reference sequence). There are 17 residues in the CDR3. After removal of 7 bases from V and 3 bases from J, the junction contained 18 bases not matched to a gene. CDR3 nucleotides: TGTGCCAGTACCGACGCCGGACAGGCCCTCCAATACTACGAGCAGTACGTC. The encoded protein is CASTDAGQALQYYEQYV.

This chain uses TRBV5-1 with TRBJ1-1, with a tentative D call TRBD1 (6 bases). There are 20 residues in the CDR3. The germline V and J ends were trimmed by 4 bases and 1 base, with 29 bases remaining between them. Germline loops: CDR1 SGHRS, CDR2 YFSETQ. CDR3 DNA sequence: TGCGCCAGCAGCCGAGGGGGGGGCTTCGTTAAAACTTATTCGAACACTGAAGCTTTCTTT. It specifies CASSRGGGFVKTYSNTEAFF.

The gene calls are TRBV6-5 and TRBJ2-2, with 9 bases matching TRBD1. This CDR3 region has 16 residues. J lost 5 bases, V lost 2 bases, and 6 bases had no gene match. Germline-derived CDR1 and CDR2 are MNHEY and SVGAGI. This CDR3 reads CASSYGGTGRTGELFF. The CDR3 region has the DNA TGTGCCAGCAGTTACGGCGGGACAGGGCGTACCGGGGAGCTGTTTTTT.

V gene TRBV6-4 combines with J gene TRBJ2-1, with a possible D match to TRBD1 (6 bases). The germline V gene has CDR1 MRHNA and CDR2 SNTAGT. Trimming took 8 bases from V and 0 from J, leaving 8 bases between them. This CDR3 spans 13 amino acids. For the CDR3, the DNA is TGTGCCAGCCGGACAGACTCCTACAATGAGCAGTTCTTC. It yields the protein CASRTDSYNEQFF.

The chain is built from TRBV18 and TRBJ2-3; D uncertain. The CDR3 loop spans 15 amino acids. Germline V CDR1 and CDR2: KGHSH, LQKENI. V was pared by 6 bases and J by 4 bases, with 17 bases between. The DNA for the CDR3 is TGTGCCAGCTCGCCCGATAAGCTGACCTCAGATACGCAGTATTTT. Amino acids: CASSPDKLTSDTQYF.

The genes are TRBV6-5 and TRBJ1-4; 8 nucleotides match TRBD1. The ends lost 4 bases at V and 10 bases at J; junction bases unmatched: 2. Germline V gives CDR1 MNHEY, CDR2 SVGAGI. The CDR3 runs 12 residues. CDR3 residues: CASSSGGLKLFF. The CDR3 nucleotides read TGTGCCAGCAGTTCAGGGGGCCTAAAACTGTTTTTT.

CDR3 DNA sequence: TGTGCCAGCAGCTCTGATGGTACAGGGGCGCAAGAGACCCAGTACTTC. Translating gives CASSSDGTGAQETQYF. V gene TRBV7-2 combines with J gene TRBJ2-5; TRBD1 matches at 7 bases. CDR3 size: 16 residues. The junction had 10 bases not matched to a gene; V was cut back by 4 bases and J by 2 bases. Germline lookup yields CDR1 SGHTA and CDR2 FQGNSA.

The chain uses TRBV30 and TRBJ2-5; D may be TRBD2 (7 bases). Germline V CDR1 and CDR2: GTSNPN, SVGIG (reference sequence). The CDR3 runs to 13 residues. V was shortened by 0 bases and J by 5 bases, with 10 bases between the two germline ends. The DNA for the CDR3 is TGTGCCTGGAGTGTAGGGGGAGGGGAGACCCAGTACTTC. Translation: CAWSVGGGETQYF.

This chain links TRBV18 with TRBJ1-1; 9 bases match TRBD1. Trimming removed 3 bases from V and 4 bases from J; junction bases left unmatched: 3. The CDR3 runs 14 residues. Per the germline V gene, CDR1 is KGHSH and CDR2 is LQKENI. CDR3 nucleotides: TGTGCCAGCTCACCGGGACAGGGTAGCACTGAAGCTTTCTTT. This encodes CASSPGQGSTEAFF.

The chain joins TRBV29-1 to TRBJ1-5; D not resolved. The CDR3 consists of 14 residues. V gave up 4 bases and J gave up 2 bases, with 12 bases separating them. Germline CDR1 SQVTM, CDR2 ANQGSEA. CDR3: CSVVTGGGNQPQHF. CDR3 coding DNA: TGCAGCGTTGTGACGGGAGGAGGCAATCAGCCCCAGCATTTT.

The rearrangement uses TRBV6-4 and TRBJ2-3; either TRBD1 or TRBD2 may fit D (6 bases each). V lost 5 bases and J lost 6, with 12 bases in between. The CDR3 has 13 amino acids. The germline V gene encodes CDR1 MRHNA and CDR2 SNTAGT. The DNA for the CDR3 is TGTGCCAGCAGTAGGTCCGGGGGCGATACGCAGTATTTT. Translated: CASSRSGGDTQYF.

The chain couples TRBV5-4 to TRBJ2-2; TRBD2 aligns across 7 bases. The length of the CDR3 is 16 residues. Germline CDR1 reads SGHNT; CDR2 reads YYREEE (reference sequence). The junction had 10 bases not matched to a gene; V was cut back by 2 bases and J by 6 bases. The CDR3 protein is CASSLQRLATPGELFF. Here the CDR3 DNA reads TGTGCCAGCAGCTTACAACGACTAGCAACCCCCGGGGAGCTGTTTTTT.

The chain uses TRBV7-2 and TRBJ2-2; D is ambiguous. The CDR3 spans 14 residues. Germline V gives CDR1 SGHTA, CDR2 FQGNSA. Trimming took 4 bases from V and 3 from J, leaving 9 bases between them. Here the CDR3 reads CASSSRRYTGELFF. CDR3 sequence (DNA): TGTGCCAGCAGCTCCCGACGGTACACCGGGGAGCTGTTTTTT.

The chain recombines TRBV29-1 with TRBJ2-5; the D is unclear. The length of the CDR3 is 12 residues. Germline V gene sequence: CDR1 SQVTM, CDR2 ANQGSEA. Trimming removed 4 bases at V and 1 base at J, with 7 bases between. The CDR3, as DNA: TGCAGCGTTGTTGTGGGCCAAGAGACCCAGTACTTC. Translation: CSVVVGQETQYF.

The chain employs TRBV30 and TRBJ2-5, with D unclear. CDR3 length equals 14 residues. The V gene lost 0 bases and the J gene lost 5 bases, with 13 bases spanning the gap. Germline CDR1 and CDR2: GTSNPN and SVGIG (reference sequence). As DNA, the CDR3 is TGTGCCTGGAGTGTTAAGGGCCCCGGGGAGACCCAGTACTTC. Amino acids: CAWSVKGPGETQYF.

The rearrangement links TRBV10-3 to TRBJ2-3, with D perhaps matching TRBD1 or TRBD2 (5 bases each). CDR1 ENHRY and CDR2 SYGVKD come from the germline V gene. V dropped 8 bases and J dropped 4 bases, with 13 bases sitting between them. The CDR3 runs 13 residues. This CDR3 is CAIGGPPADTQYF. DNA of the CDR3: TGTGCCATCGGGGGACCACCGGCAGATACGCAGTATTTT.

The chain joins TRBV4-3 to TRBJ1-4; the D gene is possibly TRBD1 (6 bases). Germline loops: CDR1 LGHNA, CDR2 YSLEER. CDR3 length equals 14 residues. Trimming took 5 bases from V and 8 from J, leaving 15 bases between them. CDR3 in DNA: TGCGCCAGCAGCGCACAGGGCAGCCACGAAAAACTGTTTTTT. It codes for CASSAQGSHEKLFF.